This TCR beta chain stems from a study of control samples from healthy donors and cancer patients. Per the germline V gene, CDR1 is LNHDA and CDR2 is SQIVND (reference sequence). Trimming took 6 bases from V and 3 from J, leaving 8 bases between them. The CDR3 spans 12 residues. Produced via immunoSEQ multiplex PCR; TCRdb's table is partial and in-frame only. This sample has about 58,000 clones, with 94% found just once. The TCR was taken from a man aged 30-40 years in good health. Material: blood. V gene TRBV19 combines with J gene TRBJ1-2; D possibly corresponds to TRBD1 (6 bases). CDR3 bases: TGTGCCAGTAGGAGGACAGACTATGGCTACACCTTC. It codes for CASRRTDYGYTF.